This TCR beta chain is from a study of T cells after yellow fever vaccination. TCRdb used MiXCR to reprocess the 5' RACE reads, holding one entry per CDR3 protein. The repertoire holds approximately 550,000 distinct CDR3 sequences, approximately 21% seen once, with roughly an eighth in the top ten. Germline CDR1 reads SGHVS; CDR2 reads FQNEAQ. The CDR3 runs to 16 residues. The trim removed 1 base at V and 1 base at J, leaving 2 bases unmatched. This clonotype was seen a few times. This material consisted of PBMCs, taken 15 days after the yellow fever booster vaccination. This clonotype was obtained from a man aged 25 to 45 who received the YFV17D yellow fever vaccine. The chain recombines TRBV7-8 with TRBJ2-4; 9 positions match TRBD1. The CDR3 reads CASSLEQGAAKNIQYF. The CDR3 nucleotides are TGTGCCAGCAGCTTAGAACAGGGGGCGGCCAAAAACATTCAGTACTTC.